The 12 T cell receptor beta chains below all came from one sample that was sequenced in a study of blood T cell repertoires in COVID-19. Using immunoSEQ multiplex PCR, the repertoire was profiled, and TCRdb retains in-frame clones only, with some absent. This sample yields 42,000 or so clones, of which around 94% are seen a single time; about 8.3% belongs to the top ten. What was sequenced was peripheral blood. These receptors originate from a man aged 50 to 59 with active COVID-19.

The genes are TRBV28 and TRBJ2-7; TRBD2 agrees at 12 bases. The V and J ends lost 2 bases and 7 bases, in that order; junction bases with no gene match: 9. The V gene's germline CDR1 is MDHEN and CDR2 SYDVKM. The CDR3 covers 16 residues. The CDR3 reads CASSLGPSGRAWEQYF. The CDR3 nucleotides read TGTGCCAGCAGTTTAGGTCCTAGCGGGAGGGCCTGGGAGCAGTACTTC.

This clone was seen once. The CDR3 coding sequence is TGTGCCAGCAGCTTAGGAGCGGGAGGGCCGGGAACCGGGGAGCTGTTTTTT. Translation: CASSLGAGGPGTGELFF. The gene calls are TRBV7-6 and TRBJ2-2; 10 bases match TRBD2. CDR1 SGHVS and CDR2 FNYEAQ come from the germline V gene. Germline trimming cut 1 base from V and 5 bases from J; bases unmatched to any gene: 7. The CDR3 totals 17 residues.

The V and J genes are TRBV3-1 (or the pseudogene TRBV3-2) and TRBJ2-3; D perhaps matches TRBD2 (6 bases). Between the trimmed V and J ends, which lost 3 bases and 4 bases, there was a span of 14 bases. The CDR3 runs to 15 residues. The germline CDR1 and CDR2 sequences are LGHDT and YNNKEL (reference sequence). DNA for the CDR3: TGTGCCAGCAGCCATAGCGGAGCGTTAGCAGATACGCAGTATTTT. Translation: CASSHSGALADTQYF.

The J gene is TRBJ2-1, the V gene TRBV5-4, with TRBD1 matching 10 bases. The CDR3 length is 16 residues. Germline values: CDR1 SGHNT, CDR2 YYREEE (reference sequence). The V gene end was trimmed by 4 bases and the J gene end by 0 bases; junction bases not matched to a gene: 4. The CDR3: CASSGTGDHSYNEQFF. The CDR3, as DNA: TGTGCCAGCAGCGGGACAGGGGACCACTCCTACAATGAGCAGTTCTTC.

V is TRBV6-5 and J is TRBJ2-1; D may be TRBD2 (6 bases). Germline loops: CDR1 MNHEY, CDR2 SVGAGI. V was trimmed by 7 bases and J by 9 bases, leaving 22 bases between them. The length of the CDR3 is 15 residues. The CDR3 here is CASTIRLGAGSEQFF. As DNA, the CDR3 is TGTGCCAGCACCATACGACTCGGGGCGGGGAGTGAGCAGTTCTTC.

V is TRBV9 and J is TRBJ2-5; weak D call: TRBD1 (6 bases). This CDR3 region has 14 residues. Germline V gene data show CDR1 as SGDLS and CDR2 as YYNGEE. With 4 bases removed from V and 2 bases from J, the gap between germline ends came to 12 bases. DNA of the CDR3: TGTGCCAGCAGCCCCCAGGGGATACAAGAGACCCAGTACTTC. Its protein product is CASSPQGIQETQYF.

This clone showed up just a few times. The V call is TRBV5-1, the J call TRBJ2-5; 10 bases align to TRBD2. The germline gives CDR1 SGHRS, CDR2 YFSETQ. The CDR3 has 15 residues. V gave up 0 bases and J gave up 4 bases; unmatched junction bases: 3. The CDR3 nucleotides are TGCGCCAGCAGCTTGGGTTCTAGCGGGAGAGAGACCCAGTACTTC. Translated, it gives CASSLGSSGRETQYF.

The chain recombines TRBV7-9 with TRBJ1-1; the D gene is possibly TRBD1 (5 bases). Germline lookup yields CDR1 SEHNR and CDR2 FQNEAQ (reference sequence). V lost 3 bases to trimming and J lost 7 bases, with 12 bases between them. The CDR3 is 13 amino acids. CDR3 bases: TGTGCCAGCAGCTTTGCAGGAAGGGGTGAAGCTTTCTTT. It translates to CASSFAGRGEAFF.

For the CDR3, the DNA is TGTGCCAGCAGTTCCCTTACGGGACTAGCGGGAGTAAGGACCCAGTACTTC. The encoded protein is CASSSLTGLAGVRTQYF. V is TRBV28 and J is TRBJ2-5; TRBD2 matches at 14 bases. The germline V gene has CDR1 MDHEN and CDR2 SYDVKM. This CDR3 has 17 residues. Trimming removed 4 bases from V and 7 bases from J; junction bases left unmatched: 11.

This chain connects TRBV2 to TRBJ2-3; the match to TRBD1 covers 9 bases. Trimming removed 11 bases from V and 5 bases from J; junction bases left unmatched: 5. This CDR3 contains 12 residues. The germline V gene has CDR1 SNHLY and CDR2 FYNNEI. The CDR3, as DNA: TGTGCCGGGGGACAGGGAAGAGATACGCAGTATTTT. Its translation is CAGGQGRDTQYF.

The chain links TRBV28 to TRBJ2-5; no firm D call. CDR1 MDHEN and CDR2 SYDVKM come from the germline V gene. The CDR3 runs 12 residues. The V end was cut by 3 bases, the J end by 1 base, with 3 bases between. CDR3 amino acids: CASSLAQETQYF. DNA of the CDR3: TGTGCCAGCAGTTTGGCCCAAGAGACCCAGTACTTC.

The J gene is TRBJ1-1, the V gene TRBV10-3, with D perhaps matching TRBD1 (6 bases). V was pared by 8 bases and J by 7 bases, with 26 bases between. CDR1 is ENHRY and CDR2 is SYGVKD in the germline V gene. The CDR3 totals 16 residues. The CDR3 protein is CAIRNPRSQGLSEAFF. The CDR3 DNA is TGTGCCATCCGAAACCCGCGATCACAGGGTTTGAGTGAAGCTTTCTTT.